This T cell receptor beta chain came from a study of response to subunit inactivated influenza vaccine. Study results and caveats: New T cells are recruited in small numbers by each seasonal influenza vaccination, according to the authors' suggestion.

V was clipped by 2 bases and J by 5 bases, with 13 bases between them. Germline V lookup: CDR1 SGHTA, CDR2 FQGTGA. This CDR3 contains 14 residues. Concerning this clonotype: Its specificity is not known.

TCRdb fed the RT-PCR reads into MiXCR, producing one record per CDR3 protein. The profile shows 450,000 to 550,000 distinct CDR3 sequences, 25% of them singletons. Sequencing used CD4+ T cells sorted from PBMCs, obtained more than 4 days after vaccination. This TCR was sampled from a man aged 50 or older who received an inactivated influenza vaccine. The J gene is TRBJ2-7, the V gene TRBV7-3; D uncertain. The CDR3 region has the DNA TGTGCCAGCAGCTTAGCGGATTACCCCCACGAGCAGTACTTC. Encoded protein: CASSLADYPHEQYF.